This T cell receptor beta chain was recovered during a study of response to subunit inactivated influenza vaccine. Findings and limits, study-wide: With each seasonal influenza vaccination, the authors suggested, few new T cells are recruited.

A remark on this clonotype: Its antigen is undetermined. One junction end does not reproduce the germline sequence, and a read error may be involved.

Germline CDR1 MDHEN, CDR2 SYDVKM. This CDR3 has 11 amino acids. TCRdb passed the RT-PCR reads through MiXCR, listing each CDR3 protein once. There are around 480,000 distinct CDR3 sequences in the sample; approximately 11% occur only once, and 12% lies in the top ten. The sequence came from a middle-aged man who received an inactivated influenza vaccine. The rearrangement joins TRBV28 to TRBJ1-2, with D unclear. Material: PBMCs from blood, obtained 45 days after vaccination. CDR3 bases: TGTGTCAGCAGTTCCGCCTATGGCTACACCTTC. It codes for CVSSSAYGYTF.